One and the same sample provided the 27 T cell receptor beta chains below, sequenced in a study of cytomegalovirus exposure and HLA in healthy donors. PCR used 60 Vbeta primers and 13 Jbeta primers. TCRdb's copy holds only in-frame clones and misses some; the assay was immunoSEQ multiplex PCR. The table has around 190,000 clones, 70% to 85% seen once. The sample was PBMCs. The receptors originated from a girl aged 2 to 9 in good health and CMV-seropositive.

This chain joins TRBV6-5 and TRBJ2-7; possible D gene TRBD1, 6 bases. The CDR3 is 14 amino acids. Germline V gene data show CDR1 as MNHEY and CDR2 as SVGAGI. V lost 0 bases and J 7 bases, leaving 13 bases between the germline ends. The CDR3 sequence is CASSYSIWQGEQYF. The DNA of the CDR3 is TGTGCCAGCAGTTACTCGATATGGCAGGGGGAGCAGTACTTC.

This clone was seen more than once but under ten times. The V and J genes are TRBV4-1 and TRBJ2-7; 9 positions match TRBD2. The CDR3 has 16 residues. Germline V gene lookup returns CDR1 MGHRA and CDR2 YSYEKL. The V segment lost 0 bases and the J segment 3 bases; nucleotides outside the gene matches: 6. Here the CDR3 DNA reads TGCGCCAGCAGCCAAGATACCGCGGGGGGGATCTACGAGCAGTACTTC. Residues: CASSQDTAGGIYEQYF.

This chain connects TRBV25-1 to TRBJ2-3, with a possible D match to TRBD2 (5 bases). Trimming took 1 base from V and 0 from J, leaving 8 bases between them. The CDR3 is 15 amino acids. Germline CDR1 and CDR2: MGHDK and SYGVNS. CDR3 DNA sequence: TGTGCCAGCAGTGAATTTGGACTCAGCACAGATACGCAGTATTTT. Its translation: CASSEFGLSTDTQYF.

The V gene is TRBV7-3, the J gene TRBJ2-3; tentatively, D is TRBD2 (6 bases). CDR1 is SGHTA and CDR2 is FQGTGA in the germline V gene. Deletions cut 8 bases from V and 6 bases from J, with 9 bases between. The CDR3 has 11 amino acids. The CDR3 DNA follows: TGTGCCAGCGGAGGGAGGGATACGCAGTATTTT. Translating gives CASGGRDTQYF.

The chain uses TRBV5-1 and TRBJ2-7; a weak D match, TRBD2 (6 bases). Germline CDR1 and CDR2: SGHRS and YFSETQ. V was shortened by 4 bases and J by 3 bases, with 14 bases between the two germline ends. The CDR3 is 14 amino acids. CDR3 sequence: CASSVETGGYEQYF. DNA of the CDR3: TGCGCCAGCAGCGTAGAAACCGGGGGCTACGAGCAGTACTTC.

This clone was seen once. CDR3 loop: CASSFRGPNEKLFF. The DNA for the CDR3 is TGTGCCAGTAGTTTCAGGGGGCCTAATGAAAAACTGTTTTTT. V usage is TRBV19 and J usage is TRBJ1-4; TRBD1 matches 8 bases. Germline V CDR1 and CDR2: LNHDA, SQIVND (reference sequence). Trimming cost V 5 bases and J 3 bases; bases outside gene matches: 2. The CDR3 has 14 residues. Drawing the rest from reference TRBV19 and TRBJ1-4, the complete variable domain is DGGITQSPKYLFRKEGQNVTLSCEQNLNHDAMYWYRQDPGQGLRLIYYSQIVNDFQKGDIAEGYSVSREKKESFPLTVTSAQKNPTAFYLCASSFRGPNEKLFFGSGTQLSVL.

The chain joins TRBV6-1 to TRBJ1-5; no clear D gene. This CDR3 has 14 residues. Germline assignment: CDR1 MNHNS and CDR2 SASEGT. V lost 0 bases and J lost 4, with 7 bases in between. For the CDR3, the DNA is TGTGCCAGCAGTGAAGCGCGAGGTAATCAGCCCCAGCATTTT. Its translation: CASSEARGNQPQHF.

The chain joins TRBV6-6 to TRBJ2-3, with 7 nucleotides matching TRBD1. Per germline, CDR1 MNHNY and CDR2 SVGAGI (reference sequence). Losses at the gene ends were 5 bases for V and 6 bases for J; bases not matched to a gene: 5. This CDR3 spans 13 amino acids. CDR3 DNA: TGTGCCAGCAGTCCAGGGGGAGAGGATACGCAGTATTTT. Amino acids: CASSPGGEDTQYF.

The chain joins TRBV19 to TRBJ2-7, with D perhaps matching TRBD2 (5 bases). Germline V gene sequence: CDR1 LNHDA, CDR2 SQIVND (reference sequence). V lost 2 bases and J lost 1, with 9 bases in between. The CDR3 spans 14 residues. In nucleotides, the CDR3 is TGTGCCAGTAGTATAATTTCGGGGTCCTACGAGCAGTACTTC. The encoded protein is CASSIISGSYEQYF.

J is TRBJ1-2 and V is TRBV7-9; D is ambiguous. From germline, CDR1 is SEHNR and CDR2 FQNEAQ (reference sequence). This CDR3 has 14 amino acids. The V and J ends lost 5 bases and 4 bases respectively, with 14 bases between them. The CDR3: CASSLSRGAYGYTF. Here the CDR3 DNA reads TGTGCCAGCAGCCTCTCCCGGGGAGCCTATGGCTACACCTTC.

The chain joins TRBV5-1 to TRBJ1-2; D remains unclear. Trimming cost V 4 bases and J 4 bases, with 17 bases left between them. Germline loops: CDR1 SGHRS, CDR2 YFSETQ. The CDR3 covers 15 residues. CDR3 nucleotides: TGCGCCAGCAGCCCCTACCCTAGTCCCCCCTATGGCTACACCTTC. Encoded protein: CASSPYPSPPYGYTF.

The genes are TRBV5-6 and TRBJ2-5, with 8 positions matching TRBD2. From germline, CDR1 is SGHDT and CDR2 YYEEEE. The V segment lost 4 bases and the J segment 4 bases; nucleotides outside the gene matches: 18. The CDR3 runs 18 residues. CDR3 sequence reads: CASSRGRRGGRSVETQYF. CDR3 DNA sequence: TGTGCCAGCAGCCGCGGGAGGCGGGGAGGAAGAAGCGTAGAGACCCAGTACTTC.

This chain links TRBV15 with TRBJ1-2, with 7 bases aligning to TRBD1. Germline CDR1 and CDR2: LNHNV and YYDKDF (reference sequence). The CDR3 extends over 15 amino acids. The trim removed 1 base at V and 4 bases at J, leaving 6 bases unmatched. The CDR3 loop is CATSRGRDRSYGYTF. CDR3 coding DNA: TGTGCCACCAGCAGAGGACGGGACAGAAGCTATGGCTACACCTTC.

V gene TRBV5-4 combines with J gene TRBJ2-7; TRBD1 aligns across 10 bases. The V gene end was trimmed by 0 bases and the J gene end by 3 bases; junction bases not matched to a gene: 3. CDR1 is SGHNT and CDR2 is YYREEE in the germline V gene (reference sequence). The CDR3 is made up of 15 amino acids. The CDR3 protein is CASSLGDRGIYEQYF. In DNA form, the CDR3 reads TGTGCCAGCAGCTTGGGGGACAGGGGAATCTACGAGCAGTACTTC.

This clone was seen just once. The chain has TRBV4-1 and TRBJ2-3; 7 bases fit TRBD2. With 1 base clipped from V and 6 bases from J, the junction kept 10 bases outside the gene matches. The CDR3 sequence is 16 residues long. CDR1 is MGHRA and CDR2 is YSYEKL in the germline V gene. CDR3 residues: CASSQGPGRAEDTQYF. CDR3 bases: TGCGCCAGCAGCCAAGGGCCAGGGAGGGCAGAGGATACGCAGTATTTT.

The chain is built from TRBV2 and TRBJ2-5, with 11 bases aligning to TRBD2. Germline loops: CDR1 SNHLY, CDR2 FYNNEI. The V segment lost 7 bases and the J segment 6 bases; nucleotides outside the gene matches: 7. CDR3 size: 14 residues. This CDR3 reads CASTSSSGRQTQYF. The CDR3 DNA reads as TGTGCCAGCACGTCCTCTAGCGGGAGGCAGACCCAGTACTTC.

In this sample, this clone turned up once. This chain connects TRBV19 to TRBJ1-2; D perhaps matches TRBD1 (5 bases). CDR1 and CDR2 from the germline V gene are LNHDA and SQIVND (reference sequence). This CDR3 contains 11 residues. V was trimmed by 10 bases and J by 8 bases, leaving 14 bases between them. The CDR3 is CATGLLDGYTF. The DNA for the CDR3 is TGTGCCACGGGACTTCTGGACGGCTACACCTTC.

The chain is built from TRBV2 and TRBJ1-2, with D tentatively TRBD1 (5 bases). The CDR3 runs to 16 residues. V lost 6 bases and J lost 1, with 18 bases in between. In germline, CDR1 is SNHLY, CDR2 FYNNEI. CDR3 nucleotide sequence: TGTGCCAGCAGACGAGGCCAGAAGGGGAATAACTATGGCTACACCTTC. Translated: CASRRGQKGNNYGYTF.

For the CDR3, the DNA is TGTGCCAGCAGCCACCAAGGACGGTTTTACGCGGGAGGGAACCCCTACAATGAGCAGTTCTTC. This gives the protein CASSHQGRFYAGGNPYNEQFF. J is TRBJ2-1 and V is TRBV14; 9 bases map to TRBD2. CDR1 and CDR2 from the germline V gene are SGHDN and FVKESK. V gave up 3 bases and J gave up 2 bases; unmatched junction bases: 20. The CDR3 runs to 21 residues.

This chain links TRBV30 with TRBJ1-3; D may be TRBD1 (5 bases). Germline values: CDR1 GTSNPN, CDR2 SVGIG (reference sequence). CDR3 size: 14 residues. The ends were cut back, 2 bases at V and 4 bases at J, with 12 bases in the middle. The CDR3 DNA reads TGTGCCTGGAGTCCCCCTGGGGGGGGAAACACCATATATTTT. Protein sequence: CAWSPPGGGNTIYF.

The chain has TRBV7-6 and TRBJ2-1, with TRBD1 matching 9 bases. The CDR3 has 15 amino acids. The V gene's germline CDR1 is SGHVS and CDR2 FNYEAQ. J gave up 8 bases and V 6 bases, and 11 bases lay outside the gene matches. The CDR3, as DNA: TGTGCCAGCAGGGGCCCGGGGACAGGGCGCGATGAGCAGTTCTTC. Its translation is CASRGPGTGRDEQFF. Drawing the rest from reference TRBV7-6 and TRBJ2-1, the complete variable domain is GAGVSQSPRYKVTKRGQDVALRCDPISGHVSLYWYRQALGQGPEFLTYFNYEAQQDKSGLPNDRFSAERPEGSISTLTIQRTEQRDSAMYRCASRGPGTGRDEQFFGPGTRLTVL.

This clone was counted once. This chain connects TRBV7-6 to TRBJ2-1, with TRBD2 matching 11 bases. CDR3 length: 16 amino acids. Germline CDR1 reads SGHVS; CDR2 reads FNYEAQ. The junction had 5 bases not matched to a gene; V was cut back by 3 bases and J by 4 bases. The chain's CDR3 is CASSLSGTSGYNEQFF. The CDR3 DNA reads TGTGCCAGCAGCTTGTCCGGGACTAGCGGTTACAATGAGCAGTTCTTC.

This chain connects TRBV5-1 to TRBJ2-7; possible D gene TRBD1, 6 bases. This CDR3 comprises 15 residues. V was shortened by 0 bases and J by 5 bases, with 15 bases between the two germline ends. Germline V gene lookup returns CDR1 SGHRS and CDR2 YFSETQ. DNA of the CDR3: TGCGCCAGCAGCTTGGACTTGGGGGCTACTAACGAGCAGTACTTC. Its protein is CASSLDLGATNEQYF.

This chain joins TRBV11-2 and TRBJ2-5; no firm D call. This CDR3 spans 13 amino acids. V lost 5 bases and J lost 2, with 9 bases in between. Germline V gene lookup returns CDR1 SGHAT and CDR2 FQNNGV. CDR3 in amino acids: CASSLPGQETQYF. As DNA, the CDR3 is TGTGCCAGCAGCCTACCCGGGCAAGAGACCCAGTACTTC.

This clone appeared a few times. This CDR3 reads CASRRTGNTEAFF. DNA of the CDR3: TGTGCCAGCAGGAGGACAGGGAACACTGAAGCTTTCTTT. The chain combines TRBV6-5 with TRBJ1-1; 7 bases fit TRBD1. The germline gives CDR1 MNHEY, CDR2 SVGAGI. V lost 6 bases to trimming and J lost 1 base; unmatched junction nucleotides: 2. The CDR3 has 13 residues.

This clone was seen just once. The V call is TRBV30, the J call TRBJ2-7; D is perhaps TRBD1 (6 bases). The CDR3 sequence is 13 residues long. Germline V gene lookup returns CDR1 GTSNPN and CDR2 SVGIG (reference sequence). Trimming took 0 bases from V and 5 from J, leaving 11 bases between them. CDR3 in amino acids: CAWSVTGSHEQYF. The CDR3 bases are TGTGCCTGGAGTGTGACAGGCAGCCACGAGCAGTACTTC.

This clone showed up just once. The chain couples TRBV2 to TRBJ2-1, with D possibly being TRBD2 (5 bases). CDR1 is SNHLY and CDR2 is FYNNEI in the germline V gene. There are 16 residues in the CDR3. With 6 bases removed from V and 0 bases from J, the gap between germline ends came to 15 bases. This CDR3 reads CASRDQRLSSYNEQFF. CDR3 nucleotide sequence: TGTGCCAGCAGAGATCAGCGGTTAAGCTCCTACAATGAGCAGTTCTTC.